The source of this T cell receptor beta chain is a study of early T cells in non-severe SARS-CoV-2 infection. Overall study context: Alpha and beta chains were unpaired, from unsorted whole-blood bulk RNA. Study outcomes and limitations: Reliance on VDJdb matching favored anti-spike CD8 responses; private and CD4 specificities were missed.

CDR1 and CDR2 (germline): DFQATT, SNEGSKA (reference sequence). The CDR3 length is 13 residues. The V segment lost 3 bases and the J segment 4 bases; nucleotides outside the gene matches: 5. Comments on this clonotype: Antigen specificity is unknown.

Unique molecular identifier tags were affixed to discrete cDNA molecules. From the 5' RACE reads, TCRdb called clonotypes with MiXCR, one entry per CDR3 protein. This table holds under 40,000 distinct CDR3 sequences, 5.5% to 6.5% found once. What was sequenced was whole blood. The rearrangement joins TRBV20-1 to TRBJ2-7; TRBD2 aligns across 8 bases. This TCR was sampled from an adult who was a healthcare worker with PCR-confirmed SARS-CoV-2 infection or an uninfected control (not recorded which). The CDR3 protein is CSARGLVEYEQYF. The CDR3 DNA follows: TGCAGTGCTAGGGGACTAGTCGAGTACGAGCAGTACTTC.